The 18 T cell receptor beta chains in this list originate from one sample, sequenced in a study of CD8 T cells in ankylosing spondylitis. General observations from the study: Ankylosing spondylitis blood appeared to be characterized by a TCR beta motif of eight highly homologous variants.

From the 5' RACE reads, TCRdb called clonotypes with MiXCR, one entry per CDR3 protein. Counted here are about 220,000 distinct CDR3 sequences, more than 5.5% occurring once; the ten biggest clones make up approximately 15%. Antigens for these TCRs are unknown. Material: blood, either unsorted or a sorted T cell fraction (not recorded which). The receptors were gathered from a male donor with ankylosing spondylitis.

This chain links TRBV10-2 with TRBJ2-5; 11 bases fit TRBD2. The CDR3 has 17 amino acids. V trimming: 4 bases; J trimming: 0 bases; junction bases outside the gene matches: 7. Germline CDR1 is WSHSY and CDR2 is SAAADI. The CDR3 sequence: CASSVSTSGTYQETQYF. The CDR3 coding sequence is TGCGCCAGCAGTGTGTCGACTAGCGGGACCTACCAAGAGACCCAGTACTTC.

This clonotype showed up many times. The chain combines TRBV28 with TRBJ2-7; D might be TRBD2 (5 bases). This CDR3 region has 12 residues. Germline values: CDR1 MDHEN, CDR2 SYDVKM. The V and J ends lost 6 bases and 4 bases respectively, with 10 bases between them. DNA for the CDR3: TGTGCCAGCAGCCTCACGGGGTACGAGCAGTACTTC. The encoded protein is CASSLTGYEQYF.

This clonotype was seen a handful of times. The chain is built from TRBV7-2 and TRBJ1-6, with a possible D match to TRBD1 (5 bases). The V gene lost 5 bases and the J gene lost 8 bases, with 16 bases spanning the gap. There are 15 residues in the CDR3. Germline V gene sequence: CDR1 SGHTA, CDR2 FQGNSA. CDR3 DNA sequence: TGTGCCAGCAGCCCGGACGGGGCTCACTATTCACCCCTCCACTTT. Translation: CASSPDGAHYSPLHF.

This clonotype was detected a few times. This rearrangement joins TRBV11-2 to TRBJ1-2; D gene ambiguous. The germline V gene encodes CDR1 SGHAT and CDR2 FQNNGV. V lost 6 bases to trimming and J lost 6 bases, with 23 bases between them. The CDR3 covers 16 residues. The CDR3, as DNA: TGTGCCAGCAGGGCCGACGGTCCGGCCCGGGCCGATGGCTACACCTTC. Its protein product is CASRADGPARADGYTF.

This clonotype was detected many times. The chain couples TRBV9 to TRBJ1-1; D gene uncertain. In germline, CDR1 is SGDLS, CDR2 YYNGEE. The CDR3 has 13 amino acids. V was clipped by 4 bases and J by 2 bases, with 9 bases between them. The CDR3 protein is CASSPPSNTEAFF. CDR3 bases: TGTGCCAGCAGCCCGCCGTCAAACACTGAAGCTTTCTTT.

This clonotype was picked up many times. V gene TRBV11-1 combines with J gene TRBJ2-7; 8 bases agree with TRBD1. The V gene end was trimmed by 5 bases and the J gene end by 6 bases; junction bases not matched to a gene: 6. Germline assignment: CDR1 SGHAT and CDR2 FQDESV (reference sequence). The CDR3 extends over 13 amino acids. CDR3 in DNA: TGTGCCAGCAGCAGGACAGGGCCGTCCGAGCAGTACTTC. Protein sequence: CASSRTGPSEQYF.

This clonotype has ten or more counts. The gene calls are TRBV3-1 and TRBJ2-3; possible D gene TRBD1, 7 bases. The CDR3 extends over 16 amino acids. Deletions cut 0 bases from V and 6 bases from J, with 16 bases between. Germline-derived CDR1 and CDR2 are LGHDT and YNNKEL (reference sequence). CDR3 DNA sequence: TGTGCCAGCAGCCAAGATTTCCGACAGGGACTGGATACGCAGTATTTT. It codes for CASSQDFRQGLDTQYF.

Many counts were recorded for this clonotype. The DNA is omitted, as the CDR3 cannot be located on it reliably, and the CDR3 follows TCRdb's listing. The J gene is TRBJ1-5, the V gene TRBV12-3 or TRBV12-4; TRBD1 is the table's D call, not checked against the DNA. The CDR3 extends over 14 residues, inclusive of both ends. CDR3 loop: CASSPGTLWQPQHF.

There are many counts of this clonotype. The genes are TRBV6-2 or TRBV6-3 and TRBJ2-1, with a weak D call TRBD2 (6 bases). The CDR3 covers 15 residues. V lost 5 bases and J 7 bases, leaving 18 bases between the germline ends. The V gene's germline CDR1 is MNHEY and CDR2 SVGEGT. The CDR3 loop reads CASSPREPLGNEQFF. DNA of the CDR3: TGTGCCAGCAGTCCCCGGGAGCCGTTGGGTAATGAGCAGTTCTTC.

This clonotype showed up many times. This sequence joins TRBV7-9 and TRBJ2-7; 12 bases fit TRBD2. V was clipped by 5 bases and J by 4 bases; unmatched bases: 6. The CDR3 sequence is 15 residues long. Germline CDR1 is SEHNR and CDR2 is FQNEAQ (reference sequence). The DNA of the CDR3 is TGTGCCAGCAGCATAACGACTAGCGGGAGTTACGAGCAGTACTTC. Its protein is CASSITTSGSYEQYF. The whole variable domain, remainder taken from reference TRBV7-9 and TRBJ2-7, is DTGVSQNPRHKITKRGQNVTFRCDPISEHNRLYWYRQTLGQGPEFLTYFQNEAQLEKSRLLSDRFSAERPKGSFSTLEIQRTEQGDSAMYLCASSITTSGSYEQYFGPGTRLTVT.

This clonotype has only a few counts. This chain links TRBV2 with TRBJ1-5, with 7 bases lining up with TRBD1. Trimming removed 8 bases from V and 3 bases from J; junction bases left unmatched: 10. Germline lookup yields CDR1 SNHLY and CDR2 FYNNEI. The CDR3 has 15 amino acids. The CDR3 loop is CASLKDRNSNQPQHF. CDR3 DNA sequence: TGTGCCAGCCTCAAGGACAGGAATTCCAATCAGCCCCAGCATTTT.

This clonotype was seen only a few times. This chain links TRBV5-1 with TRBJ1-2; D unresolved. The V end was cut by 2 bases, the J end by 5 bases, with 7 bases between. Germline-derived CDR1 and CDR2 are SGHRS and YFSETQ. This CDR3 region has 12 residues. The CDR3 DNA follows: TGCGCCAGCAGCTTTCTGGGATATGGCTACACCTTC. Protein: CASSFLGYGYTF.

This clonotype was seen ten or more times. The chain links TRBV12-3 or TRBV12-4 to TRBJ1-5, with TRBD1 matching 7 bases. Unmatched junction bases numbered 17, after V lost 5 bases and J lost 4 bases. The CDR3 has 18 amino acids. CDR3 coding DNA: TGTGCCAGCAGTCCCATTTGGGCGACTAACAGGGGAAATCAGCCCCAGCATTTT. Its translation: CASSPIWATNRGNQPQHF.

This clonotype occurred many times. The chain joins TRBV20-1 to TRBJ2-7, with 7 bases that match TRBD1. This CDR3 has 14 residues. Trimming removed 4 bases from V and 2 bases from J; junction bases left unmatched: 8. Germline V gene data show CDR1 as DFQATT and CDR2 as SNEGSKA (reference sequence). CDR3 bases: TGCAGTGCTAAGGGGGCCCCAGGGCCCTACGAGCAGTACTTC. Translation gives CSAKGAPGPYEQYF.

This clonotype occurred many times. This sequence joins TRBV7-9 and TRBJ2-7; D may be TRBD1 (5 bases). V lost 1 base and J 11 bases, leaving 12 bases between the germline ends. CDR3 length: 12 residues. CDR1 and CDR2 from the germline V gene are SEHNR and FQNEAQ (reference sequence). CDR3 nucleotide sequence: TGTGCCAGCAGCTTAGGGACAAGGGGAAAGTACTTC. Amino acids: CASSLGTRGKYF.

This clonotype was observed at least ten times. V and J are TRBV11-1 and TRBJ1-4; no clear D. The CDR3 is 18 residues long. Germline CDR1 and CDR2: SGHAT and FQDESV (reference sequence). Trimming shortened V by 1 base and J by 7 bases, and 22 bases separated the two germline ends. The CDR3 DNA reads TGTGCCAGCAGCTTAGACGGAGCCCCCCGTCTCGGGAGTGAAAAACTGTTTTTT. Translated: CASSLDGAPRLGSEKLFF.

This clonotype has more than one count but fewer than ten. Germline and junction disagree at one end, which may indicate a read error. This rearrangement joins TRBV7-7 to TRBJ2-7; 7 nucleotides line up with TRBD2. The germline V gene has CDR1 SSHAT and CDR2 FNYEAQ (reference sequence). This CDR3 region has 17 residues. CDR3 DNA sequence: TGTGCTAGCAGCTTAGGCCCCTCACTAGCGCCATCCTACGAGCAGTACTTC. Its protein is CASSLGPSLAPSYEQYF. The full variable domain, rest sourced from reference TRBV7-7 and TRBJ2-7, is GAGVSQSPRYKVTKRGQDVTLRCDPISSHATLYWYQQALGQGPEFLTYFNYEAQPDKSGLPSDRFSAERPEGSISTLTIQRTEQRDSAMYRCASSLGPSLAPSYEQYFGPGTRLTVT.

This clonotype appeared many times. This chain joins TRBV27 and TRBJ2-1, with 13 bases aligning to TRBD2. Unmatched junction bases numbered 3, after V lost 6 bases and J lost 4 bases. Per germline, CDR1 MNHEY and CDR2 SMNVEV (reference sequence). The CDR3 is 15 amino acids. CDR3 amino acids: CASRRTSGGYNEQFF. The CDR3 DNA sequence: TGTGCCAGCAGAAGGACTAGCGGGGGTTACAATGAGCAGTTCTTC.